This T cell receptor beta chain was found in a study of blood T cell repertoires in COVID-19. Study overall: Material from acute and convalescent COVID-19 was sourced from the United States, Italy and Spain. Sample material is recorded as cDNA or gDNA derived from T cells, B-cell-depleted T cells, or PBMCs.

This CDR3 contains 14 residues. V was trimmed by 4 bases and J by 6 bases, leaving 12 bases between them. Germline CDR1 and CDR2: KGHDR and SFDVKD. In the authors' methods: Estimated nucleated cell counts came from reference gene primer amplification. Sequenced by immunoSEQ multiplex PCR; TCRdb stores in-frame clones only, minus some. V and J calls and clone size are those listed in that table; D and trimming were worked out from the DNA. The sample records around 250,000 clones, approximately 85% being singletons. Cohort 3 donors counted as recovered after two negative PCRs, clearance, or resolved symptoms.

The gene calls are TRBV24-1 and TRBJ1-5; maybe TRBD1 (5 bases). This receptor was taken from a woman in her 50s who had recovered from COVID-19. The source material was PBMCs or T cells enriched from blood (not recorded which). This CDR3 reads CATSESGWGQPQHF. DNA for the CDR3: TGTGCCACCAGTGAGTCAGGGTGGGGTCAGCCCCAGCATTTT.